This T cell receptor beta chain was captured by sequencing in a study of T cell changes during pregnancy in multiple sclerosis. Repertoires were generated with immunoSEQ multiplex PCR, while TCRdb's copy carries only in-frame clones and drops some. The data show around 31,000 clones, roughly 92% seen once. This CDR3 is built from 18 residues. From germline, CDR1 is SGHNT and CDR2 YYREEE (reference sequence). The trim removed 3 bases at V and 4 bases at J, leaving 15 bases unmatched. This clone was observed once. This sequence was found in a female donor with multiple sclerosis, enrolled in a pregnancy study. This chain joins TRBV5-4 and TRBJ2-1; 8 nucleotides align to TRBD2. This specimen was CD4+ T cells from peripheral blood mononuclear cells, taken in the first trimester of pregnancy. Written as DNA, the CDR3 is TGTGCCAGCAGCTCCGATATGAGCGGGGGTTTTCGTTACAATGAGCAGTTCTTC. This translates into CASSSDMSGGFRYNEQFF.